The rows below give T cell receptor beta chains drawn from one sample of a study of vaccination and CD4 T cells after COVID-19. TCRdb re-analysed the PCR reads in MiXCR, keeping a single row per CDR3 protein. Of 4,600 or so distinct CDR3 sequences in the sample, roughly 60% were seen once. Antigens of these TCRs are unknown. Sequences were obtained from CD4+ T cells from blood, cultured in vitro. The receptors derive from a human donor in good health. Both conserved end residues are part of each CDR3. D genes are given only for firm matches. Rows give clone size only sometimes, using once, few, many, or a class for an expanded clone.

v_gene	j_gene	d_gene	abundance	CDR3aa	CDR3nt
TRBV11-2	TRBJ2-1	-	once	CASRSSGTAVYNEQFF	TGTGCCAGCAGATCTTCCGGGACGGCCGTTTACAATGAGCAGTTCTTC
TRBV27	TRBJ1-2	-	-	CASGLSPGVVYGYTF	TGTGCCAGCGGTTTAAGCCCAGGGGTGGTCTATGGCTACACCTTC
TRBV30	TRBJ1-6	TRBD1	few	CASRGQGNSPLHF	TGTGCCTCGAGGGGACAGGGAAATTCACCCCTCCACTTT
TRBV6-2/TRBV6-3	TRBJ2-7	TRBD1	-	CASSYGQGSYEQYF	TGTGCCAGCAGTTATGGACAGGGCTCCTACGAGCAGTACTTC
TRBV7-9	TRBJ1-1	TRBD1	-	CASSLAVDRGTEAFF	TGTGCCAGCAGCTTAGCGGTGGACAGGGGAACTGAAGCTTTCTTT
TRBV10-2	TRBJ2-5	-	medium-sized	CASSALQETQYF	TGCGCCAGCAGTGCCTTACAAGAGACCCAGTACTTC
TRBV11-2	TRBJ2-7	-	-	CASRNINRQGNGSRVYEQYF	TGTGCCAGCAGGAATATAAATCGGCAGGGGAACGGGAGTAGGGTCTACGAGCAGTACTTC
TRBV27	TRBJ1-2	-	-	CASIGGRYGYTF	TGTGCCAGCATTGGCGGGAGATATGGCTACACCTTC
TRBV6-1	TRBJ1-6	TRBD1	-	CASKYDWQGANSPLHF	TGTGCCAGCAAATACGATTGGCAGGGGGCGAATTCACCCCTCCACTTT
TRBV20-1	TRBJ1-1	-	-	CSAGTENAEAFF	TGCAGTGCTGGAACGGAGAACGCTGAAGCTTTCTTT
TRBV2	TRBJ2-4	TRBD2	-	CASSERLAAAKNVQYF	TGTGCCAGCAGTGAACGACTAGCTGCCGCCAAAAACGTTCAGTACTTC
TRBV7-2	TRBJ1-2	-	-	CASSEDSYNYGYTF	TGTGCCAGCAGCGAGGACAGCTACAACTATGGCTACACCTTC
TRBV14	TRBJ1-6	-	-	CASSQDPQGRSPLHF	TGTGCCAGCAGCCAAGATCCCCAGGGACGGTCACCCCTCCACTTT
TRBV7-2	TRBJ1-5	-	few	CASSFTGQAFQPQHF	TGTGCCAGCAGCTTCACGGGACAAGCCTTTCAGCCCCAGCATTTT
TRBV10-3	TRBJ1-1	-	-	CAIRSGVLNTEAFF	TGTGCCATCCGGAGCGGGGTCTTGAACACTGAAGCTTTCTTT
TRBV18	TRBJ1-2	-	-	CASSAGGASNYGYTF	TGTGCCAGCTCAGCCGGGGGCGCATCTAACTATGGCTACACCTTC
TRBV20-1	TRBJ1-6	TRBD1	few	CSARDPGQGVLDSPLHF	TGCAGTGCTAGAGATCCCGGACAGGGGGTATTGGATTCACCCCTCCACTTT
TRBV2	TRBJ1-1	-	-	CASIRPGDTEAFF	TGTGCCAGCATACGGCCGGGCGACACTGAAGCTTTCTTT
TRBV6-1	TRBJ1-1	TRBD1	large	CASRLGGPAEAFF	TGTGCCAGCAGATTAGGGGGCCCCGCTGAAGCTTTCTTT
TRBV4-3	TRBJ1-2	-	-	CASSQGLGAQSGYTF	TGCGCCAGCAGCCAAGGTCTAGGGGCCCAGTCGGGCTACACCTTC
TRBV15	TRBJ1-1	TRBD1	-	CATSRDQDRGDTEAFF	TGTGCCACCAGCAGAGATCAGGACAGGGGGGACACTGAAGCTTTCTTT
TRBV27	TRBJ1-1	-	few	CASKRGAWDTEAFF	TGTGCCAGCAAGAGGGGGGCATGGGACACTGAAGCTTTCTTT
TRBV4-3	TRBJ1-2	TRBD1	-	CASSPGQGRDYGYTF	TGCGCCAGCAGCCCTGGACAGGGGAGGGACTATGGCTACACCTTC
TRBV28	TRBJ1-2	-	-	CASSLGFQTFYGYTF	TGTGCCAGCAGTTTGGGTTTCCAGACCTTCTATGGCTACACCTTC
TRBV6-2/TRBV6-3	TRBJ1-6	-	-	CASSYSRDRLSYNSPLHF	TGTGCCAGCAGTTACTCCCGGGACCGCCTCTCCTATAATTCACCCCTCCACTTT
TRBV29-1	TRBJ1-2	-	-	CSGGGQGNYGYTF	TGCAGCGGGGGCGGTCAGGGGAACTATGGCTACACCTTC
TRBV2	TRBJ1-1	-	-	CASRRHRERDTEAFF	TGTGCCAGCAGACGGCACAGGGAGCGGGACACTGAAGCTTTCTTT
TRBV20-1	TRBJ1-2	TRBD1	few	CSARDSLGTGPLGGYTF	TGCAGTGCTAGAGATAGTTTGGGGACAGGCCCTTTAGGGGGCTACACCTTC
TRBV19	TRBJ2-3	-	-	CASSIYRTDTQYF	TGTGCCAGTAGTATTTACAGGACAGATACGCAGTATTTT
TRBV6-2/TRBV6-3	TRBJ2-1	TRBD2	-	CASRIFAGTSAYNEQFF	TGTGCCAGCAGAATCTTCGCCGGGACTAGCGCCTACAATGAGCAGTTCTTC
TRBV6-1	TRBJ1-2	-	-	CASREDRLNYGYTF	TGTGCCAGCAGGGAGGACAGACTTAACTATGGCTACACCTTC
TRBV6-1	TRBJ1-5	TRBD1	few	CASSTRHTGGSQPQHF	TGTGCCAGCAGCACAAGACACACAGGGGGTAGTCAGCCCCAGCATTTT
TRBV7-2	TRBJ2-7	-	-	CASSLGHWSYEQYF	TGTGCCAGCAGCTTAGGACACTGGAGCTACGAGCAGTACTTC
TRBV7-2	TRBJ2-3	-	-	CASSLRPDTQYF	TGTGCCAGCAGTTTAAGACCAGATACGCAGTATTTT
TRBV2	TRBJ1-2	-	-	CASRTGQLGYTF	TGTGCCAGCAGGACGGGGCAGTTAGGCTACACCTTC
TRBV19	TRBJ1-6	-	once	CASSIGWWGNNSPLHF	TGTGCCAGTAGTATTGGATGGTGGGGAAACAATTCACCCCTCCACTTT
TRBV6-1	TRBJ1-6	-	-	CASSPGSGNSPLHF	TGTGCCAGCAGCCCGGGGTCGGGTAATTCACCCCTCCACTTT
TRBV20-1	TRBJ1-1	-	-	CSASRYTNTEAFF	TGCAGTGCTAGTCGATACACGAACACTGAAGCTTTCTTT
TRBV19	TRBJ1-5	TRBD1	few	CASTQNRGPNQPQHF	TGTGCCAGCACCCAGAACAGGGGCCCCAATCAGCCCCAGCATTTT
TRBV27	TRBJ1-1	-	-	CASSPMTGETEAFF	TGTGCCAGCAGTCCGATGACAGGAGAGACTGAAGCTTTCTTT
TRBV20-1	TRBJ1-1	TRBD1	-	CSARVTGGTLEAFF	TGCAGTGCTAGAGTTACAGGGGGTACCCTTGAAGCTTTCTTT
TRBV4-3	TRBJ2-3	TRBD2	-	CASSQGLAESDTQYF	TGCGCCAGCAGCCAAGGACTAGCGGAATCAGATACGCAGTATTTT
TRBV19	TRBJ2-7	TRBD1	-	CASSGTGAVNIFYEQCF	TGTGCCAGTAGTGGGACAGGGGCTGTCAACATCTTCTACGAGCAGTGCTTC
TRBV20-1	TRBJ2-3	-	-	CSATQALRSTDTQYF	TGCAGTGCTACCCAGGCGCTGCGGTCCACAGATACGCAGTATTTT